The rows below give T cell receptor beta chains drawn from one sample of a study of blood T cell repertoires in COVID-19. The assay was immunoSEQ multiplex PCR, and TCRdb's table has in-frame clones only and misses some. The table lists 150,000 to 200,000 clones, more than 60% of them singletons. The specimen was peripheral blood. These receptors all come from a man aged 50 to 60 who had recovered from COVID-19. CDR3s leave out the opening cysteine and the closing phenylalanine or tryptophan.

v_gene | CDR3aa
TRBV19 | ASSIAWGQGNPLTLVYEQY
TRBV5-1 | ASSLAKGGVVLDEQF
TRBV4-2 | ASSQDFMSGRSLGNTGELF
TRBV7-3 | ASSANRGNTIY
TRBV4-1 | ASSQDLGRGTRTDTQY
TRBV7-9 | ASSWYGQSTDTQY
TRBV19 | ASSQGRKNQPQH
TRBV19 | ASSSFQNTYEQY
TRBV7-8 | ASSLDPAGRGEQF
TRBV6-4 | ASSEIEGSPQH
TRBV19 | ASSRDSAAYEQY
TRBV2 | ASSARSEKLF
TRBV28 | ASSFRGAYQPQH
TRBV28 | ASSSHTGNYGYT
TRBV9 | ASSVSGTVTEQY
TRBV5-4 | ASNQSGTSSYEQY
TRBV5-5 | ASSPLFVASYGYT
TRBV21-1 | ASSNPRPNANEQY
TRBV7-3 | ASRDTSGASYNEQF
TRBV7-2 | ASSKVAGSYEQY
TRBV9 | ASSVVGAPVREAF
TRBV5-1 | ASSLIGGENTEAF
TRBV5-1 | ASRLGEANTGELF
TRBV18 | ASSPSGDHYGYT
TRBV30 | AWSGPLWQGNTEAF
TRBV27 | ASSTLTGTRGSPLH
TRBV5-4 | ASSLQLAGIDEQY
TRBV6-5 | ATRLAGVSNEQF
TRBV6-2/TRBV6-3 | ASSLGLRKINEQF
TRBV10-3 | AIRPGQVNVDTQY
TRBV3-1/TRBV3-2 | ASSQEDRQIRNTIY
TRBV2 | ASSLTSGPGGTGELF
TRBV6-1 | ASSDRQNTGELF
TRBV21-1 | ASSKAERTQETQY
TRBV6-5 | ASSFGTGHSPLH
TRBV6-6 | ASRTGSYNSPLH
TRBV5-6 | ASSLVESSSFNEQF
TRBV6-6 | ASSITRVDTEAF
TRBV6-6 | ASSPIWAGGRESSTDTQY
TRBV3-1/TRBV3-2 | ASSLVVTALNEQF
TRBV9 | ASSPTSGTYNEQF
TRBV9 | ASSMTTGSRDTEAF
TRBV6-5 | ASSQTRDRVGGYT
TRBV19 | ASSMEREGLYEQY
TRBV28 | ASSLDRDEGYT
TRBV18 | ASSLPGNTGELF
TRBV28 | ASSLWQGNYGYT
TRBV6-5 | ASSHRRDLYNEQF
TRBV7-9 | ASSVNSGTVNEQY
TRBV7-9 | ASSPKDTSSGNTIY
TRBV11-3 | ASSPRTSGVGYSEQF
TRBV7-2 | ASSLTGLAHYEQY
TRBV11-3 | ASSLSASGHNEQF
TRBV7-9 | ASSSEREGYNEQF
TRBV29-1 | SVELQSSGANVLT